One and the same sample provided the 28 T cell receptor beta chains below, sequenced in a study of T cells in Graves' hyperthyroidism and ophthalmopathy. Amplified TCR beta CDR3 regions derived from RNA transcripts. Researchers ran a first-round RT-PCR on the TCR CDR3 using the HTBI primer set. Each CDR3 protein is one row after TCRdb ran MiXCR on the multiplex PCR reads. Of 200,000 to 250,000 distinct CDR3 sequences listed, approximately 25% were seen once; the top ten hold roughly 35%. Sequencing was carried out using blood. These receptors were taken from a woman in her 40s with Graves' ophthalmopathy.

Points on this clonotype: The conserved phenylalanine or tryptophan is not found at the CDR3 terminus, so this likely reflects a read error. This sequence joins TRBV7-9 and TRBJ1-2; no clear D gene. V gave up 1 base and J gave up 4 bases, with 7 bases separating them. Germline-derived CDR1 and CDR2 are SEHNR and FQNEAQ (reference sequence). There are 13 residues in the CDR3. CDR3 in DNA: TGTGCCAGCAGCTTAGGGCAGCTCTATGGCTACACCATC. This codes for CASSLGQLYGYTI.

This clonotype was counted a few times. The chain uses TRBV30 and TRBJ1-2; D remains ambiguous. The V and J ends lost 2 bases and 4 bases respectively, with 8 bases between them. Looked up from germline, CDR1 is GTSNPN and CDR2 is SVGIG (reference sequence). This CDR3 is built from 12 residues. The CDR3 sequence is CAWSPQAYGYTF. CDR3 in DNA: TGTGCCTGGAGTCCTCAGGCCTATGGCTACACCTTC.

This clonotype has a count of ten or more. The rearrangement links TRBV7-8 to TRBJ2-5; 8 bases map to TRBD2. V shed 1 base, J shed 3 bases, and the junction held 4 bases outside the gene matches. Germline loops: CDR1 SGHVS, CDR2 FQNEAQ. This CDR3 has 15 residues. CDR3 region: CASSLGGGREETQYF. The CDR3 DNA reads TGTGCCAGCAGCTTAGGCGGGGGGAGGGAAGAGACCCAGTACTTC.

The table lists this clonotype with many counts. The chain uses TRBV20-1 and TRBJ1-1; 7 bases are a match to TRBD1. CDR3 length: 13 amino acids. Trimming cost V 5 bases and J 3 bases; bases outside gene matches: 6. The germline CDR1 and CDR2 sequences are DFQATT and SNEGSKA (reference sequence). CDR3 coding DNA: TGCAGTGCTGCGGACAGGCCTGACACTGAAGCTTTCTTT. This translates into CSAADRPDTEAFF.

V and J are TRBV6-2 or TRBV6-3 and TRBJ1-1; 10 bases are a match to TRBD1. Germline-derived CDR1 and CDR2 are MNHEY and SVGEGT. The CDR3 covers 14 residues. The V gene end was trimmed by 6 bases and the J gene end by 3 bases; junction bases not matched to a gene: 4. CDR3 DNA: TGTGCCAGCAGGCGGACAGGGGGTGACACTGAAGCTTTCTTT. This gives the protein CASRRTGGDTEAFF.

In this sample, this clonotype turned up many times. The rearrangement uses TRBV7-2 and TRBJ1-5, with D perhaps matching TRBD1 (5 bases). Trimming took 5 bases from V and 0 from J, leaving 11 bases between them. CDR3 length: 15 residues. Germline V gives CDR1 SGHTA, CDR2 FQGNSA. CDR3 loop: CASSPGPYSNQPQHF. The CDR3 DNA reads as TGTGCCAGCAGCCCGGGGCCATATAGCAATCAGCCCCAGCATTTT.

This chain joins TRBV29-1 and TRBJ2-7, with 7 positions matching TRBD2. The J segment lost 2 bases and the V segment lost 3 bases, leaving 7 bases of the junction unmatched. This CDR3 spans 14 amino acids. Germline V gene sequence: CDR1 SQVTM, CDR2 ANQGSEA. CDR3 sequence reads: CSVEVLAEPYEQYF. In nucleotides, the CDR3 is TGCAGCGTTGAGGTCCTAGCGGAACCCTACGAGCAGTACTTC.

This clonotype showed up just a few times. This chain links TRBV27 with TRBJ2-4, with D possibly matching TRBD2 (6 bases). The CDR3 loop spans 18 amino acids. The V gene's germline CDR1 is MNHEY and CDR2 SMNVEV (reference sequence). Trimming shortened V by 5 bases and J by 1 base, and 21 bases separated the two germline ends. As DNA, the CDR3 is TGTGCCAGCAGTCCCTGGGGGAGGAGGCGCATGGCCAAAAACATTCAGTACTTC. This translates into CASSPWGRRRMAKNIQYF.

The chain employs TRBV6-1 and TRBJ2-7, with TRBD2 matching over 16 bases. The J segment lost 3 bases and the V segment lost 4 bases, leaving 6 bases of the junction unmatched. The V gene's germline CDR1 is MNHNS and CDR2 SASEGT. The CDR3 loop spans 17 amino acids. This CDR3 is CASSGGTSGRGIYEQYF. CDR3 bases: TGTGCCAGCAGTGGGGGGACTAGCGGGAGGGGGATCTACGAGCAGTACTTC.

This clonotype has only a few counts. V gene TRBV14 combines with J gene TRBJ1-2; D might be TRBD1 (5 bases). CDR1 is SGHDN, CDR2 FVKESK, per germline. The CDR3 consists of 14 residues. V lost 3 bases and J 4 bases, leaving 12 bases between the germline ends. Here the CDR3 DNA reads TGTGCCAGCAGCCAGGCCGGGACGGCCTATGGCTACACCTTC. Translating gives CASSQAGTAYGYTF.

The V and J genes are TRBV28 and TRBJ1-2; 10 nucleotides agree with TRBD1. In germline, CDR1 is MDHEN, CDR2 SYDVKM. This CDR3 is 15 amino acids long. V shed 2 bases and J 4 bases; nucleotides not matched to a gene: 4. CDR3 sequence reads: CASSLGTGVGYGYTF. The CDR3 nucleotides are TGTGCCAGCAGTTTAGGGACAGGGGTGGGCTATGGCTACACCTTC.

This clonotype has a count of ten or more. The CDR3 loop is CASSSDRGGTYEQYF. The CDR3 nucleotides are TGTGCCAGCAGTTCGGACAGGGGAGGAACCTACGAGCAGTACTTC. V is TRBV28 and J is TRBJ2-7, with TRBD1 matching over 9 bases. The CDR3 loop spans 15 amino acids. Germline loops: CDR1 MDHEN, CDR2 SYDVKM. The junction had 6 bases not matched to a gene; V was cut back by 4 bases and J by 2 bases.

In this sample, this clonotype turned up a few times. Possible read error: a much larger clone is one base away. Here the CDR3 reads CAISFPGRANTGELFF. The CDR3 DNA sequence: TGTGCCATCAGTTTTCCCGGGCGCGCGAACACCGGGGAGCTGTTTTTT. This chain connects TRBV28 to TRBJ2-2; D call uncertain. CDR3 size: 16 residues. CDR1 MDHEN and CDR2 SYDVKM come from the germline V gene.

This clonotype was seen ten or more times. CDR3 nucleotides: TGTGCCAGCACTGTGACAGGGAGTGTCTATGGCTACACCTTC. Translation gives CASTVTGSVYGYTF. The V gene is TRBV28, the J gene TRBJ1-2; 7 bases fit TRBD1. CDR3 length: 14 amino acids. The J segment lost 4 bases and the V segment lost 7 bases, leaving 9 bases of the junction unmatched. In germline, CDR1 is MDHEN, CDR2 SYDVKM.

The rearrangement links TRBV6-2 or TRBV6-3 to TRBJ2-7, with D possibly being TRBD1 or TRBD2 (5 bases each). CDR3 length equals 15 residues. Germline loops: CDR1 MNHEY, CDR2 SVGEGT. V gave up 6 bases and J gave up 0 bases, with 15 bases separating them. CDR3 residues: CASRQPGTYSYEQYF. CDR3 nucleotide sequence: TGTGCCAGCAGACAACCCGGGACGTACTCCTACGAGCAGTACTTC.

This clonotype was detected many times. Here the CDR3 reads CASSQVGTVDTFGYTF. In DNA, the CDR3 is TGCGCCAGCAGCCAAGTGGGGACAGTCGATACCTTTGGCTACACCTTC. The J gene is TRBJ1-2, the V gene TRBV4-1, with TRBD1 matching over 7 bases. CDR1 and CDR2 (germline): MGHRA, YSYEKL. The CDR3 consists of 16 residues. With 1 base clipped from V and 7 bases from J, the junction kept 12 bases outside the gene matches.

This clonotype was counted many times. The chain uses TRBV19 and TRBJ2-5; a possible D gene is TRBD1 (5 bases). The germline CDR1 and CDR2 sequences are LNHDA and SQIVND (reference sequence). The CDR3 is 15 amino acids. V was cut by 6 bases and J by 1 base, with 15 bases left in between. This CDR3 is CASSSGMGVQETQYF. In DNA form, the CDR3 reads TGTGCCAGTAGCTCAGGGATGGGTGTCCAAGAGACCCAGTACTTC.

This clonotype was detected many times. One end of the junction does not line up with germline, which may come from a read error. This sequence joins TRBV24-1 and TRBJ1-5; D remains ambiguous. Germline CDR1 is KGHDR and CDR2 is SFDVKD. The CDR3 loop spans 13 amino acids. CDR3 DNA: TGTGCCACCAGTGTAAACAGCAAACAGCCCCAGCATTTT. Translation gives CATSVNSKQPQHF.

V gene TRBV11-2 combines with J gene TRBJ2-5, with 8 bases aligning to TRBD1. The CDR3 is 13 residues long. J gave up 7 bases and V 8 bases, and 9 bases lay outside the gene matches. Germline CDR1 is SGHAT and CDR2 is FQNNGV. The CDR3 protein is CASSGQGIGTQYF. In DNA, the CDR3 is TGTGCCAGCTCCGGACAGGGAATAGGGACCCAGTACTTC.

This clonotype was recorded at least ten times. The chain joins TRBV28 to TRBJ1-1, with no clear D. The germline gives CDR1 MDHEN, CDR2 SYDVKM. This CDR3 contains 16 residues. V was trimmed by 2 bases and J by 6 bases, leaving 19 bases between them. This CDR3 is CASSLRRARGHAEAFF. The CDR3 DNA sequence: TGTGCCAGCAGTTTACGGAGGGCTCGTGGGCATGCTGAAGCTTTCTTT.

This clonotype came up many times. The chain couples TRBV4-1 to TRBJ2-7; 9 bases are shared with TRBD1. V trimming: 1 base; J trimming: 2 bases; junction bases outside the gene matches: 0. Germline loops: CDR1 MGHRA, CDR2 YSYEKL. The CDR3 sequence is 14 residues long. CDR3 DNA: TGCGCCAGCAGCCAAGGGGACAGGGCCTACGAGCAGTACTTC. Its protein product is CASSQGDRAYEQYF.

This clonotype has ten or more counts. The chain combines TRBV2 with TRBJ2-2, with D hard to call. V was shortened by 0 bases and J by 4 bases, with 3 bases between the two germline ends. Germline CDR1 SNHLY, CDR2 FYNNEI. The CDR3 sequence is 13 residues long. CDR3: CASSEAFTGELFF. CDR3 sequence (DNA): TGTGCCAGCAGTGAAGCGTTCACCGGGGAGCTGTTTTTT.

This clonotype was recorded at least ten times. The rearrangement uses TRBV30 and TRBJ2-5, with 7 positions matching TRBD1. V gave up 3 bases and J gave up 5 bases; unmatched junction bases: 9. The CDR3 has 14 amino acids. Germline V gene sequence: CDR1 GTSNPN, CDR2 SVGIG (reference sequence). The CDR3 protein is CAWREQGFIETQYF. Here the CDR3 DNA reads TGTGCCTGGAGGGAACAGGGGTTCATCGAGACCCAGTACTTC. Variable domain in full (rest from reference TRBV30 and TRBJ2-5): SQTIHQWPATLVQPVGSPLSLECTVEGTSNPNLYWYRQAAGRGLQLLFYSVGIGQISSEVPQNLSASRPQDRQFILSSKKLLLSDSGFYLCAWREQGFIETQYFGPGTRLLVL.

This clonotype occurred many times. The V gene is TRBV18, the J gene TRBJ2-4; 7 bases are shared with TRBD1. The CDR3 length is 14 residues. Trimming removed 3 bases from V and 4 bases from J; junction bases left unmatched: 3. Per germline, CDR1 KGHSH and CDR2 LQKENI. In DNA form, the CDR3 reads TGTGCCAGCTCACCGCCGGGACAGAAAAACATTCAGTACTTC. This gives the protein CASSPPGQKNIQYF.

This clonotype has a count of ten or more. This chain links TRBV28 with TRBJ2-7, with TRBD2 identical over 7 bases. Germline V gene sequence: CDR1 MDHEN, CDR2 SYDVKM. The V segment lost 7 bases and the J segment 3 bases; nucleotides outside the gene matches: 21. The length of the CDR3 is 18 residues. The CDR3 reads CASNLGYKPSGTLYEQYF. The CDR3 coding sequence is TGTGCCAGCAACCTAGGCTATAAACCAAGCGGGACTCTCTACGAGCAGTACTTC. Together with reference TRBV28 and TRBJ2-7, the CDR3 gives the full variable domain: DVKVTQSSRYLVKRTGEKVFLECVQDMDHENMFWYRQDPGLGLRLIYFSYDVKMKEKGDIPEGYSVSREKKERFSLILESASTNQTSMYLCASNLGYKPSGTLYEQYFGPGTRLTVT.

This clonotype was observed many times. This chain connects TRBV6-5 to TRBJ1-1; 9 bases match TRBD1. CDR3 length equals 14 residues. With V trimmed by 5 bases and J by 7 bases, 8 bases remained unmatched. Per germline, CDR1 MNHEY and CDR2 SVGAGI. The CDR3 here is CASSHRDRVNEAFF. CDR3 DNA: TGTGCCAGCAGTCACCGGGACAGGGTGAATGAAGCTTTCTTT.

This clonotype was recorded at least ten times. The chain combines TRBV7-3 with TRBJ1-6; D gene uncertain. The CDR3 contains 13 residues. The germline V and J ends were trimmed by 2 bases and 10 bases, with 9 bases remaining between them. Germline V lookup: CDR1 SGHTA, CDR2 FQGTGA. In DNA form, the CDR3 reads TGTGCCAGCAGCTTATTAGGCGAATCACCCCTCCACTTT. Its translation is CASSLLGESPLHF.

This clonotype was found many times. This rearrangement joins TRBV6-1 to TRBJ1-2; D not resolved. Trimming took 4 bases from V and 4 from J, leaving 4 bases between them. This CDR3 has 11 residues. Germline lookup yields CDR1 MNHNS and CDR2 SASEGT. CDR3 in amino acids: CASSVGYGYTF. The CDR3 nucleotides are TGTGCCAGCAGTGTTGGCTATGGCTACACCTTC.